The TCR beta chain described here comes from a study of T cells in tumors after PD-1 blockade. Study as a whole: Patients received pembrolizumab 200 mg every 3 weeks or cemiplimab 350 mg every 2 weeks. On average, peripheral blood gave approximately 120,000 TCR templates and under 40,000 unique clonotypes. Daily vismodegib 150 mg continued in a subset of anti-PD-1-treated patients. The study, taken as a whole, reports: Some novel exhausted tumor clones appeared in pre-treatment blood, suggesting peripheral recruitment.

A single count supports this clone. The antigen remains undetermined. The table came from immunoSEQ multiplex PCR; TCRdb's copy has only in-frame clones and leaves some out. The sample shows roughly 60,000 clones, around 77% of them seen only once. V lost 2 bases and J 5 bases, leaving 7 bases between the germline ends. The CDR3 length is 12 residues. J is TRBJ2-7 and V is TRBV12-3 or TRBV12-4; tentatively, D is TRBD1 (5 bases). The material was PBMCs, obtained before anti-PD-1 treatment. This TCR came from a human donor with basal cell carcinoma. The CDR3 DNA is TGTGCCAGCAGTTTACAGGGTAACGAGCAGTACTTC. Its translation is CASSLQGNEQYF.